The 27 T cell receptor beta chains presented below share a single source sample, sequenced in a study of synovial regulatory T cells in juvenile arthritis. TCRdb's copy holds only in-frame clones and misses some; the assay was immunoSEQ multiplex PCR. The sample holds 7,000 to 8,000 clones. The sequenced sample was Treg cells from blood. Subset denoted: remaining (HLA-DR-negative) circulating blood Treg cells. Source of these receptors: a donor younger than 35 with juvenile idiopathic arthritis.

The rearrangement joins TRBV28 to TRBJ1-2; the D gene TCRdb calls, TRBD1, cannot be checked with no DNA. CDR1 is MDHEN, CDR2 SYDVKM, per germline. The CDR3 totals 15 residues. No nucleotide data were recorded. The CDR3 loop is CASITKNRQGRGYTF.

The V gene is TRBV18, the J gene TRBJ2-7; TCRdb indicates TRBD1, and absent DNA this call remains unverified. The CDR3 is made up of 13 amino acids. Only the protein sequence is given. The V gene's germline CDR1 is KGHSH and CDR2 LQKENI. The CDR3 sequence: CASSRTGVHEQYF.

The chain combines TRBV28 with TRBJ1-5. The CDR3 sequence is 12 residues long. No DNA accompanies this entry. From germline, CDR1 is MDHEN and CDR2 SYDVKM. CDR3 sequence: CASSLAFQPQHF.

The chain recombines TRBV15 with TRBJ2-5; the TRBD2 assignment by TCRdb is unverifiable without DNA. The CDR3 totals 13 residues. No DNA sequence is on record. Germline V gene lookup returns CDR1 LNHNV and CDR2 YYDKDF (reference sequence). This CDR3 is CATSRGGEETQYF.

This clone is labeled medium-sized based on frequency. The J gene is TRBJ2-1, the V gene TRBV4-1; TCRdb calls TRBD2, which cannot be checked without DNA. The CDR3 is 16 residues long. No DNA accompanies this entry. From germline, CDR1 is MGHRA and CDR2 YSYEKL. The chain's CDR3 is CASSQELAGGYNEQFF.

V gene TRBV28 combines with J gene TRBJ1-2. Germline V gene sequence: CDR1 MDHEN, CDR2 SYDVKM. CDR3 size: 14 residues. No DNA appears here. This chain's CDR3 is CASRPRDRHYGYTF.

This rearrangement joins TRBV19 to TRBJ1-2. This CDR3 contains 11 residues. No DNA accompanies this entry. From germline, CDR1 is LNHDA and CDR2 SQIVND (reference sequence). The CDR3 sequence is CASRTTGGYTF.

The CDR3 region is CASRDESHGGYTF. The chain links TRBV19 to TRBJ1-2. Germline loops: CDR1 LNHDA, CDR2 SQIVND (reference sequence). The length of the CDR3 is 13 residues. No DNA has been recorded. Filled out from reference TRBV19 and TRBJ1-2, the complete variable domain reads DGGITQSPKYLFRKEGQNVTLSCEQNLNHDAMYWYRQDPGQGLRLIYYSQIVNDFQKGDIAEGYSVSREKKESFPLTVTSAQKNPTAFYLCASRDESHGGYTFGSGTRLTVV.

J is TRBJ1-2 and V is TRBV27; without DNA, the TCRdb call of TRBD1 cannot be checked. Germline V gives CDR1 MNHEY, CDR2 SMNVEV (reference sequence). This CDR3 comprises 16 residues. The coding DNA is unavailable. Here the CDR3 reads CASSLFGTGPGLGYTF.

The genes are TRBV6-4 and TRBJ2-3; TCRdb reports TRBD2, a call that lacks DNA to check it against. This CDR3 comprises 14 residues. Only the protein is available. Germline V gives CDR1 MRHNA, CDR2 SNTAGT. The CDR3: CASSVTSGGDTQYF.

The chain combines TRBV7-2 with TRBJ2-3; the D gene TCRdb calls, TRBD1, cannot be checked with no DNA. The germline V gene encodes CDR1 SGHTA and CDR2 FQGNSA. The CDR3 is 13 residues long. DNA is not recorded here. The CDR3: CASRTEVTDTQYF.

The rearrangement uses TRBV13 and TRBJ2-7; TCRdb names TRBD1, which stays unverified in the absence of DNA. This CDR3 has 17 amino acids. The coding DNA is unavailable. Looked up from germline, CDR1 is PRHDT and CDR2 is FYEKMQ (reference sequence). The CDR3 sequence: CASSLGRDRGLGYEQYF.

The genes are TRBV5-1 and TRBJ2-3; TCRdb calls TRBD2, which cannot be checked without DNA. The CDR3 spans 14 residues. The protein alone is recorded here. The germline V gene has CDR1 SGHRS and CDR2 YFSETQ. CDR3 amino acids: CASSLGGTGDTQYF.

The chain has TRBV4-3 and TRBJ2-2; no DNA is available, so the TRBD2 call from TCRdb remains unchecked. Germline V gene lookup returns CDR1 LGHNA and CDR2 YSLEER. This CDR3 region has 14 residues. The coding DNA is unavailable. CDR3 loop: CASSLGIYDGELFF.

The chain couples TRBV15 to TRBJ1-1. Germline loops: CDR1 LNHNV, CDR2 YYDKDF (reference sequence). The CDR3 loop spans 14 amino acids. DNA is not on record. The CDR3 loop is CATSRDLGHTEAFF.

This chain connects TRBV6-1 to TRBJ1-3. Germline CDR1 is MNHNS and CDR2 is SASEGT. The CDR3 is 14 residues long. A DNA sequence was not provided. The CDR3 region is CASLERLSGNTIYF.

The chain couples TRBV7-2 to TRBJ1-5; there is no DNA to check the TCRdb D call of TRBD1. Per the germline V gene, CDR1 is SGHTA and CDR2 is FQGNSA. This CDR3 comprises 17 residues. The entry carries no DNA sequence. The CDR3 sequence: CASSYHFGQGNNQPQHF.

This clone is called medium-sized (0.01 to 0.1%) based on its frequency. CDR3 amino acids: CASSLRAGGQPQHF. The chain carries TRBV28 and TRBJ1-5; TCRdb's D gene call, TRBD1, goes unchecked for lack of DNA. CDR1 MDHEN and CDR2 SYDVKM come from the germline V gene. There are 14 residues in the CDR3. The coding DNA is unavailable.

The chain employs TRBV5-1 and TRBJ2-3; with no DNA, the TCRdb D assignment of TRBD2 cannot be verified. CDR3 length equals 16 residues. DNA for this receptor is not on file. Germline values: CDR1 SGHRS, CDR2 YFSETQ. The CDR3 protein is CASSRGRTSAADTQYF.

This chain connects TRBV7-3 to TRBJ1-5. CDR1 and CDR2 (germline): SGHTA, FQGTGA. CDR3 length equals 13 residues. No DNA has been recorded. The CDR3 reads CASSLNSNQPQHF.

This CDR3 reads CASSPGGTGANVLTF. The chain combines TRBV5-1 with TRBJ2-6; TCRdb outputs TRBD1, but without DNA this stays unchecked. CDR1 is SGHRS, CDR2 YFSETQ, per germline. The CDR3 has 15 amino acids. No DNA sequence is on record.

V and J are TRBV23-1 and TRBJ1-4. TRBV23-1 is an open reading frame, and its role is uncertain. The CDR3 is 12 residues long. The nucleotide record is missing. CDR3 loop: CASGPDNEKLFF.

This clone counts as medium-sized by frequency. This chain connects TRBV28 to TRBJ2-7; TCRdb's assignment of TRBD2 cannot be checked, as there is no DNA. The germline gives CDR1 MDHEN, CDR2 SYDVKM. The CDR3 spans 15 residues. The DNA is unrecorded. The CDR3 loop reads CASRSRLATPYEQYF. The full variable domain, with the rest looked up from reference TRBV28 and TRBJ2-7, is DVKVTQSSRYLVKRTGEKVFLECVQDMDHENMFWYRQDPGLGLRLIYFSYDVKMKEKGDIPEGYSVSREKKERFSLILESASTNQTSMYLCASRSRLATPYEQYFGPGTRLTVT.

The genes are TRBV2 and TRBJ2-5; the TRBD2 assignment by TCRdb is unverifiable without DNA. The CDR3 runs to 12 residues. The entry carries no DNA sequence. Germline-derived CDR1 and CDR2 are SNHLY and FYNNEI. This CDR3 is CASRGGEETQYF.

By frequency, this clone registers medium-sized (0.01 to 0.1%). The V and J genes are TRBV7-9 and TRBJ1-2; without DNA, the TCRdb call of TRBD1 cannot be checked. CDR1 and CDR2 from the germline V gene are SEHNR and FQNEAQ (reference sequence). The CDR3 contains 14 residues. No DNA sequence is on record. The CDR3 protein is CASRSSTVPYGYTF.

CDR3: CASSTGQGAGYGYTF. The chain recombines TRBV5-4 with TRBJ1-2; there is no DNA to check the TCRdb D call of TRBD1. CDR1 SGHNT and CDR2 YYREEE come from the germline V gene (reference sequence). The CDR3 is 15 amino acids. No DNA sequence was recorded.

The rearrangement joins TRBV20-1 to TRBJ2-7. Germline lookup yields CDR1 DFQATT and CDR2 SNEGSKA (reference sequence). CDR3 length: 11 residues. No DNA sequence is on record. CDR3 sequence reads: CSASTQLEQYF.